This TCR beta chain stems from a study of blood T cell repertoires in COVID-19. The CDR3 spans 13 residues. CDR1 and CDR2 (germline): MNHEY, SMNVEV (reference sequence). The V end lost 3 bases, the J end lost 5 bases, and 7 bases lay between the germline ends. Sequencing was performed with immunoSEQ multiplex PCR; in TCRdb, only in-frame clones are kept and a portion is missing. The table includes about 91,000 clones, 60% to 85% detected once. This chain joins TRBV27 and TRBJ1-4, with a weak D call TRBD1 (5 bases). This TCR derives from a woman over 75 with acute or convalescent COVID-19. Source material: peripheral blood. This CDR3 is CASSFRGNEKLFF. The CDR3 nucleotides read TGTGCCAGCAGTTTCCGGGGGAATGAAAAACTGTTTTTT.